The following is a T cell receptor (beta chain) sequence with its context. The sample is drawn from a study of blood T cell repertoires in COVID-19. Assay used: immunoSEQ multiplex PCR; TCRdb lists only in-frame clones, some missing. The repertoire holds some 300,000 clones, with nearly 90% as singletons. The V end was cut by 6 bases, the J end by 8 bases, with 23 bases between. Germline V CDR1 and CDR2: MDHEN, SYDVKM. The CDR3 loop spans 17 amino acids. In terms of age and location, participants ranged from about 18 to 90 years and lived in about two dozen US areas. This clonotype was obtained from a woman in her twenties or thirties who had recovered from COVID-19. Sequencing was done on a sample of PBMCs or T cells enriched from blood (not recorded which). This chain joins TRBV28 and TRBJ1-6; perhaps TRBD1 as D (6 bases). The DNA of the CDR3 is TGTGCCAGCAGCGTACTAAGGGGGGGTTTACGGGATTCACCCCTCCACTTT. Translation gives CASSVLRGGLRDSPLHF.